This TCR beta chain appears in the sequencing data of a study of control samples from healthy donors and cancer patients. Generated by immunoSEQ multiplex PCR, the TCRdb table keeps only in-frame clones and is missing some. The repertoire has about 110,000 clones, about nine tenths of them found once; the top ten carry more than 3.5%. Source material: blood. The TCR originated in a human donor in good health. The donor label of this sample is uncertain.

CDR3 DNA sequence: TGTGCCAGCAGCCGCCTAGTGGGGGGAGCCTACGAGCAGTACTTC. Amino acid sequence: CASSRLVGGAYEQYF. The V gene is TRBV5-6, the J gene TRBJ2-7; maybe TRBD2 (6 bases). With 4 bases removed from V and 2 bases from J, the gap between germline ends came to 16 bases. The CDR3 has 15 residues. The germline gives CDR1 SGHDT, CDR2 YYEEEE.